The 28 T cell receptor beta chains below were found in one sample sequenced in a study of T cell responses to AZD1222 COVID-19 vaccine. TCRdb's table, derived via immunoSEQ multiplex PCR, lists solely in-frame clones and lacks some. The repertoire has 130,000 or so clones, 89% of them found once; the top ten carry 5% to 6.5%. The input for sequencing was peripheral blood, taken on day 0 of AZD1222 vaccination. These receptor sequences come from an adult in good health.

The chain carries TRBV4-1 and TRBJ2-7; D is ambiguous. The CDR3 runs 13 residues. In germline, CDR1 is MGHRA, CDR2 YSYEKL. Between the trimmed V and J ends, which lost 1 base and 4 bases, there was a span of 8 bases. The CDR3 DNA reads TGCGCCAGCAGCCAAGGTGATATATACGAGCAGTACTTC. It encodes CASSQGDIYEQYF.

J is TRBJ1-2 and V is TRBV18; D gene unclear. The CDR3 extends over 15 amino acids. Trimming took off 3 bases at V and 0 bases at J, with 11 bases between the two ends. The germline gives CDR1 KGHSH, CDR2 LQKENI. This CDR3 reads CASSPRREANYGYTF. In DNA, the CDR3 is TGTGCCAGCTCACCGAGAAGGGAAGCTAACTATGGCTACACCTTC.

This clone has a single count. This sequence joins TRBV18 and TRBJ1-2; the match to TRBD1 covers 11 bases. Germline CDR1 KGHSH, CDR2 LQKENI. V shed 5 bases and J 6 bases; nucleotides not matched to a gene: 8. This CDR3 has 15 residues. CDR3 nucleotide sequence: TGTGCCAGCTCATTGGGACAGGGGGGTCGTCATGGCTACACCTTC. This sequence encodes CASSLGQGGRHGYTF.

This chain joins TRBV5-1 and TRBJ1-3; 8 bases agree with TRBD1. Trimming removed 0 bases from V and 4 bases from J; junction bases left unmatched: 9. Germline loops: CDR1 SGHRS, CDR2 YFSETQ. This CDR3 has 17 amino acids. The CDR3: CASSLVPWTGTGNTIYF. The CDR3 DNA follows: TGCGCCAGCAGCTTGGTGCCTTGGACAGGGACGGGAAACACCATATATTTT.

V is TRBV19 and J is TRBJ1-3, with D possibly matching TRBD1 (5 bases). The CDR3 covers 17 residues. V was cut by 4 bases and J by 0 bases, with 16 bases left in between. Germline values: CDR1 LNHDA, CDR2 SQIVND (reference sequence). CDR3 sequence (DNA): TGTGCCAGTAGTAGGGGAGCAGGGTTTTCCTCTGGAAACACCATATATTTT. It codes for CASSRGAGFSSGNTIYF.

The rearrangement joins TRBV9 to TRBJ2-3, with a possible D match to TRBD2 (7 bases). Germline assignment: CDR1 SGDLS and CDR2 YYNGEE. The CDR3 has 15 amino acids. The V end lost 3 bases, the J end lost 1 base, and 12 bases lay between the germline ends. CDR3 sequence reads: CASSGPGGRTDTQYF. The CDR3 bases are TGTGCCAGCAGCGGCCCGGGGGGCCGCACAGATACGCAGTATTTT.

The chain employs TRBV27 and TRBJ1-1; tentatively, D is TRBD1 (5 bases). The CDR3 contains 15 residues. Trimming shortened V by 4 bases and J by 6 bases, and 18 bases separated the two germline ends. Germline V gene data show CDR1 as MNHEY and CDR2 as SMNVEV (reference sequence). CDR3 amino acids: CASSWDLSRRAEAFF. CDR3 sequence (DNA): TGTGCCAGCAGTTGGGACCTTTCGAGGAGGGCTGAAGCTTTCTTT.

The chain recombines TRBV5-1 with TRBJ1-1; weak D call: TRBD1 (6 bases). This CDR3 region has 17 residues. Germline lookup yields CDR1 SGHRS and CDR2 YFSETQ. V gave up 4 bases and J gave up 0 bases, with 19 bases separating them. CDR3 in amino acids: CASSPGDLPYMNTEAFF. DNA of the CDR3: TGCGCCAGCAGCCCAGGGGACCTTCCTTACATGAACACTGAAGCTTTCTTT.

The chain uses TRBV30 and TRBJ1-6, with a tentative D call TRBD1 (5 bases). The V and J ends lost 2 bases and 10 bases respectively, with 12 bases between them. Germline CDR1 GTSNPN, CDR2 SVGIG (reference sequence). The CDR3 runs 13 residues. This CDR3 is CAWSSGYQSPLHF. CDR3 DNA: TGTGCCTGGAGTTCAGGGTATCAATCACCCCTCCACTTT.

The gene calls are TRBV5-6 and TRBJ1-4; D is undetermined. The CDR3 extends over 13 amino acids. V lost 0 bases and J 11 bases, leaving 11 bases between the germline ends. The germline V gene has CDR1 SGHDT and CDR2 YYEEEE. CDR3 bases: TGTGCCAGCAGCTTGGGCCCCTCTGGGAAACTGTTTTTT. Translation: CASSLGPSGKLFF.

This rearrangement joins TRBV4-3 to TRBJ1-4; 8 bases align to TRBD1. The CDR3 contains 14 residues. The V segment lost 3 bases and the J segment 8 bases; nucleotides outside the gene matches: 5. Germline values: CDR1 LGHNA, CDR2 YSLEER. The CDR3, as DNA: TGCGCCAGCAGCCAGGCAGGGGGCGGAGAAAAACTGTTTTTT. This translates into CASSQAGGGEKLFF.

The V and J genes are TRBV7-2 and TRBJ2-1; 8 bases match TRBD2. The CDR3 runs to 15 residues. Germline assignment: CDR1 SGHTA and CDR2 FQGNSA. Trimming cost V 4 bases and J 5 bases; bases outside gene matches: 7. CDR3 region: CASSSQAGADNEQFF. As DNA, the CDR3 is TGTGCCAGCAGCTCACAAGCGGGGGCAGACAATGAGCAGTTCTTC.

The chain has TRBV9 and TRBJ2-2; D uncertain. Trimming removed 4 bases at V and 0 bases at J, with 16 bases between. CDR3 length equals 17 residues. Germline CDR1 reads SGDLS; CDR2 reads YYNGEE. The CDR3 coding sequence is TGTGCCAGCAGCCCCCTTGGCCTAGGTACGAACACCGGGGAGCTGTTTTTT. This gives the protein CASSPLGLGTNTGELFF.

J is TRBJ1-4 and V is TRBV2; 8 bases are a match to TRBD1. The CDR3 is made up of 16 amino acids. Germline trimming cut 5 bases from V and 8 bases from J; bases unmatched to any gene: 13. Germline loops: CDR1 SNHLY, CDR2 FYNNEI. The CDR3 loop is CASSPLPQGESEKLFF. As DNA, the CDR3 is TGTGCCAGCAGTCCCCTCCCACAGGGGGAAAGCGAAAAACTGTTTTTT.

The rearrangement uses TRBV7-8 and TRBJ1-4; D is possibly TRBD1 (5 bases). V lost 0 bases to trimming and J lost 8 bases, with 10 bases between them. This CDR3 comprises 14 residues. CDR1 SGHVS and CDR2 FQNEAQ come from the germline V gene. The CDR3: CASSLAWGREKLFF. The CDR3 DNA follows: TGTGCCAGCAGCTTAGCCTGGGGCAGAGAAAAACTGTTTTTT.

This chain links TRBV30 with TRBJ1-1; TRBD1 agrees at 7 bases. From germline, CDR1 is GTSNPN and CDR2 SVGIG (reference sequence). This CDR3 is built from 13 residues. V trimming: 2 bases; J trimming: 1 base; junction bases outside the gene matches: 1. The CDR3 sequence is CAWSRTGNTEAFF. CDR3 in DNA: TGTGCCTGGAGTCGGACAGGGAACACTGAAGCTTTCTTT.

This clone was observed a handful of times. The gene calls are TRBV5-1 and TRBJ1-1, with TRBD1 as a possible D gene (5 bases). With 2 bases removed from V and 0 bases from J, the gap between germline ends came to 11 bases. The germline V gene has CDR1 SGHRS and CDR2 YFSETQ. The CDR3 covers 15 residues. The CDR3 loop reads CASSLGTNMNTEAFF. Written as DNA, the CDR3 is TGCGCCAGCAGCTTAGGGACGAACATGAACACTGAAGCTTTCTTT.

This clone was found once. The chain couples TRBV29-1 to TRBJ2-3, with a weak D call TRBD1 (5 bases). The CDR3 length is 12 residues. Per the germline V gene, CDR1 is SQVTM and CDR2 is ANQGSEA. Trimming shortened V by 4 bases and J by 5 bases, and 10 bases separated the two germline ends. The CDR3 DNA sequence: TGCAGCGTTGGACAGTTAAGAGATACGCAGTATTTT. Translated: CSVGQLRDTQYF.

In its sample, this clone was seen a few times. The chain carries TRBV15 and TRBJ2-3; D might be TRBD2 (6 bases). The CDR3 sequence is 15 residues long. Trimming left V 0 bases short and J 6 bases short, with 13 bases between. From germline, CDR1 is LNHNV and CDR2 YYDKDF (reference sequence). The CDR3 region is CATSRDRGSLDTQYF. In DNA form, the CDR3 reads TGTGCCACCAGCAGAGATCGGGGGTCCCTGGATACGCAGTATTTT.

J is TRBJ2-7 and V is TRBV7-8; D possibly corresponds to TRBD1 (5 bases). This CDR3 contains 16 residues. The germline V gene encodes CDR1 SGHVS and CDR2 FQNEAQ. V was cut by 4 bases and J by 2 bases, with 18 bases left in between. The CDR3 nucleotides read TGTGCCAGCAGCTGGGGCCGCCAGGACGGAGCCTACGAGCAGTACTTC. It is translated as CASSWGRQDGAYEQYF.

The genes are TRBV3-1 (or the pseudogene TRBV3-2) and TRBJ1-6; no clear D. Germline V CDR1 and CDR2: LGHDT, YNNKEL (reference sequence). The CDR3 extends over 17 amino acids. Trimming removed 1 base from V and 10 bases from J, with 20 bases in between. CDR3 sequence (DNA): TGTGCCAGCAGCCAAGCTTACGGAATCGAAGCTCGATCACCCCTCCACTTT. It yields the protein CASSQAYGIEARSPLHF.

The chain carries TRBV6-4 and TRBJ1-4; 8 nucleotides match TRBD1. CDR1 and CDR2 from the germline V gene are MRHNA and SNTAGT. This CDR3 spans 15 amino acids. J was trimmed by 6 bases and V by 8 bases; bases with no gene match: 11. The CDR3 loop reads CASRPGQGRHEKLFF. CDR3 coding DNA: TGTGCCAGCCGACCAGGACAGGGCAGACATGAAAAACTGTTTTTT.

The rearrangement joins TRBV9 to TRBJ1-2; 7 bases map to TRBD1. Germline V gives CDR1 SGDLS, CDR2 YYNGEE. The junction had 9 bases not matched to a gene; V was cut back by 3 bases and J by 4 bases. This CDR3 is built from 15 residues. The DNA of the CDR3 is TGTGCCAGCAGCGGGAGCGGGACAGAACCCTATGGCTACACCTTC. Translation gives CASSGSGTEPYGYTF.

The chain is built from TRBV7-2 and TRBJ2-7; 11 positions agree with TRBD2. Per the germline V gene, CDR1 is SGHTA and CDR2 is FQGNSA. The CDR3 extends over 15 amino acids. The ends lost 1 base at V and 6 bases at J; junction bases unmatched: 5. CDR3 amino acids: CASSLDIAGGAEQYF. The DNA of the CDR3 is TGTGCCAGCAGCTTAGACATAGCGGGGGGGGCCGAGCAGTACTTC.

The chain is built from TRBV6-5 and TRBJ1-2; no reliable D call. The CDR3 extends over 15 amino acids. Germline V gives CDR1 MNHEY, CDR2 SVGAGI. V lost 0 bases and J 4 bases, leaving 12 bases between the germline ends. The CDR3 DNA reads TGTGCCAGCAGTTACTCGGGCGGCCAACCCTATGGCTACACCTTC. Protein sequence: CASSYSGGQPYGYTF.

The chain has TRBV19 and TRBJ1-4; D is unclear. Trimming removed 3 bases at V and 7 bases at J, with 9 bases between. The CDR3 length is 13 residues. Per the germline V gene, CDR1 is LNHDA and CDR2 is SQIVND (reference sequence). CDR3 region: CASSIGGIEKLFF. CDR3 coding DNA: TGTGCCAGTAGTATTGGAGGGATTGAAAAACTGTTTTTT.

The rearrangement uses TRBV9 and TRBJ2-2; D may be TRBD2 (5 bases). Germline assignment: CDR1 SGDLS and CDR2 YYNGEE. The V end lost 6 bases, the J end lost 4 bases, and 10 bases lay between the germline ends. CDR3 length equals 13 residues. The CDR3 loop is CASTVASTGELFF. CDR3 DNA sequence: TGTGCCAGCACGGTAGCGAGCACCGGGGAGCTGTTTTTT.

The genes are TRBV25-1 and TRBJ1-1, with D unresolved. This CDR3 spans 13 amino acids. Trimming took 4 bases from V and 2 from J, leaving 8 bases between them. Germline CDR1 and CDR2: MGHDK and SYGVNS. The CDR3 protein is CASSANRNTEAFF. The CDR3 DNA follows: TGTGCCAGCAGTGCCAACAGAAACACTGAAGCTTTCTTT. Using reference TRBV25-1 and TRBJ1-1 for the parts outside the CDR3, the full variable domain is EADIYQTPRYLVIGTGKKITLECSQTMGHDKMYWYQQDPGMELHLIHYSYGVNSTEKGDLSSESTVSRIRTEHFPLTLESARPSHTSQYLCASSANRNTEAFFGQGTRLTVV.